Sequencing of this T cell receptor beta chain was carried out in a study of T cells in Graves' hyperthyroidism and ophthalmopathy. Study results and caveats: Most clonotypes expanded in thyroid above 0.001 were likewise present in blood. The model identified upcoming ophthalmopathy a median roughly 6 months ahead of onset. From stable hyperthyroidism, ophthalmopathy was separated by a 13 V-J model.

Germline CDR1 reads SNHLY; CDR2 reads FYNNEI. The CDR3 is made up of 16 amino acids. V lost 6 bases and J lost 4, with 21 bases in between. Amplified TCR beta CDR3 regions came from RNA transcripts. The HTBI set primed first-round TCR CDR3 RT-PCR. TCRdb used MiXCR to reprocess the multiplex PCR reads, holding one entry per CDR3 protein. The data show 300,000 to 450,000 distinct CDR3 sequences, with under 15% seen just once and approximately 32% held by the top ten. This clonotype appeared many times. Its antigen is undetermined. Thyroid ultrasound and orbital computed tomography, with clinical symptoms and serum thyroxine and TRAb, informed diagnoses.

The receptor's source is a woman aged 25 to 39 with Graves' hyperthyroidism. Specimen: blood. The V gene is TRBV2, the J gene TRBJ2-5; perhaps TRBD1 as D (6 bases). Here the CDR3 DNA reads TGTGCCAGCAGGAACTGGGGGCAGGGTGGTATAGAGACCCAGTACTTC. It codes for CASRNWGQGGIETQYF. Full variable domain (missing parts from reference TRBV2 and TRBJ2-5): EPEVTQTPSHQVTQMGQEVILRCVPISNHLYFYWYRQILGQKVEFLVSFYNNEISEKSEIFDDQFSVERPDGSNFTLKIRSTKLEDSAMYFCASRNWGQGGIETQYFGPGTRLLVL.